Many counts were recorded for the clone carrying this T cell receptor (beta chain). Its antigen is unidentified. RNA transcripts gave rise to amplified TCR beta CDR3 regions. The HTBI primer set drove a first-round RT-PCR of the TCR CDR3. TCRdb recomputed calls from the multiplex PCR reads with MiXCR, one row per CDR3 protein. The table includes around 600,000 distinct CDR3 sequences, roughly 14% detected once. CDR3 length equals 11 residues. Trimming shortened V by 4 bases and J by 7 bases, and 10 bases separated the two germline ends. CDR1 is SQVTM and CDR2 is ANQGSEA in the germline V gene. The data stem from a study of T cells in Graves' hyperthyroidism and ophthalmopathy. Study-wide points: Most clonotypes expanded in thyroid above 0.001 were likewise present in blood.

Hyperthyroidism was newly diagnosed in patients aged 18 to 65 (duration under 2 months). The chain joins TRBV29-1 to TRBJ1-1; D is possibly TRBD1 (6 bases). Sequencing was done on a sample of blood. The sequence was obtained from a woman between 25 and 40 years old with Graves' hyperthyroidism. In DNA, the CDR3 is TGCAGCGTTGCCGAAGGGGGTGAAGCTTTCTTT. Translated: CSVAEGGEAFF.